The sequence of this T cell receptor (beta chain) was determined in a study of response to subunit inactivated influenza vaccine. TCRdb used MiXCR to reprocess the RT-PCR reads, holding one entry per CDR3 protein. The sample contains around 570,000 distinct CDR3 sequences, about 11% of which appear only once. The CDR3 totals 15 residues. J gave up 0 bases and V 5 bases, and 4 bases lay outside the gene matches. Germline CDR1 reads SGHAT; CDR2 reads FQDESV (reference sequence). These data also formed part of another study, on T cells expressing NK-cell markers. That study reports: UMIs were included in TCR beta cDNA generated by 5'RACE template switching.

The chain joins TRBV11-1 to TRBJ2-1; TRBD1 aligns across 7 bases. Material: PBMCs from blood, obtained on the day of vaccination. The TCR comes from a middle-aged man who received an inactivated influenza vaccine. Here the CDR3 reads CASSTTGSSYNEQFF. In DNA form, the CDR3 reads TGTGCCAGCAGCACGACAGGGTCCTCCTACAATGAGCAGTTCTTC.